The entry that follows covers one T cell receptor beta chain sequence. This clone appeared a few times. Its antigen remains unidentified. Base-call qualities are not available, and no considerably larger clone is one nucleotide away. These data belong to a study of beta chain features in type 1 diabetes (dated by TCRdb to 2017 to 2018). Background for the entire study: Patients and healthy donors did not differ in mean age, gender distribution, total cell number or subset yield. A total of 85 million to 140 million sorted cells were examined across all samples, and the number of cells per subset was strongly correlated with RNA yield. The study compared TCRB repertoires of sorted circulating CD4+ T cell subsets between recently diagnosed type 1 diabetes patients and matched healthy donors. Regulatory and stem cell-like memory subsets were isolated from only 8 patients and roughly eight healthy donors, whereas naive and central memory subsets came from all 28 donors. Study-wide conclusions, independent of this receptor: A moderate but significant shortening of TCRB CDR3 length was observed in type 1 diabetes patients in all four CD4+ subsets. Fewer insertions and more nucleotide deletions at VDJ recombination sites were observed in patients with type 1 diabetes, implying thymic rearrangement abnormalities. Shorter templates might be favored by PCR, yet because patient and control samples were amplified and corrected together, any such skew would affect both groups equally. Naive, central memory and regulatory TCRB repertoires appeared more similar among patients than among healthy donors. HLA sub-analyses involved small numbers of individuals, so any influence of HLA type on TCRB rearrangement remained unresolved. Because cDNA was sequenced instead of genomic DNA, activated cells with high expression could be over-represented, although the groups did not differ in activation or CD3 levels.

The High Capacity cDNA Reverse Transcription Kit was used to reverse transcribe all of the isolated RNA, meaning that expressed TCRB transcripts were what got sequenced. Naive, central memory and regulatory T cell samples underwent deep immunoSEQ sequencing, averaging around 3.7 million total reads per sample. After sorted cells were lysed in RLT buffer, RNA was extracted with DNase-treated RNeasy Micro or Mini kits, with the choice depending on cell number. To prevent cross-contamination, each cell subset was processed individually, whereas patient and healthy donor samples were processed jointly. Using the immunoSEQ multiplex PCR, TCRB sequences were amplified from cDNA into 87-bp fragments spanning the CDR3 region. Sequencing of the amplicons was done on the Illumina HiSeq platform. Processing in the source paper ran as follows. PCR bias was computationally corrected using synthetic template baselines, reads within Hamming distance 2 were collapsed, and singletons that could not be merged were discarded. Reads were aligned to IMGT to assign V, D and J genes, CDR3 length, and insertions or deletions at six rearrangement sites. Within each subset, clonotype counts were normalized to the number of sorted cells before true diversity and Gini coefficients were calculated with the tcR R package. Repertoire sharing was quantified using the overlap coefficient calculated on TCRB nucleotide sequences. Out-of-frame TCRB sequences from naive cells were analyzed as a proxy for the pre-selection repertoire. The table was pulled from immuneACCESS by TCRdb, which kept in-frame rearrangements only. Such tables lose some clones; where checked, under half of the loss comes from unresolved V genes, and the rest has no known cause. D and trimming come from the DNA, and the V and J calls and clone size come from that table. The sample has 600,000 to 750,000 clones on record, around 12% of them singletons. The ten largest clonotypes hold around 0.12% of the sample.

Each donor gave one peripheral blood draw, roughly 110 mL on average, collected into heparinised tubes. A BD FACSAria II was used to sort naive, central memory, regulatory and stem cell-like memory CD4+ T cells with a panel that included CD45RO, CCR7, CD25, CD127, CD95 and CD27. Every sorted population had a purity above 95%. PBMCs were isolated immediately by Lymphoprep density gradient centrifugation and stained directly without culture. Samples were stained and sorted in pairs, with one healthy donor and one patient per experiment, so that batch effects were minimized. The CDR3, cysteine through phenylalanine, is 15 amino acids long. The kept DNA is CDR3 alone, 45 bases in frame from the first base. Looking up the germline V gene (reference sequence) yields CDR1 SEHNR and CDR2 FQNEAQ. Germline trimming amounts to 5 bases on V and 5 bases on J, with 12 as the count of junction bases outside the gene matches.

Sequences were obtained from naive CD4+ T cells from blood. The meaning of the sample's cell subset or site label: true naive CD4+ T cells. The chain is encoded by TRBV7-9 joined to TRBJ2-7; TRBD2 fits 7 bases in the junction. This receptor was obtained from a young man with type 1 diabetes. The CDR3 has the sequence CASSRGGALANEQYF. The DNA sequence reads TGTGCCAGCAGCCGCGGCGGTGCACTAGCGAACGAGCAGTACTTC.